This T cell receptor beta chain was obtained from a study of blood T cell repertoires in COVID-19. This CDR3 is 14 amino acids long. Germline lookup yields CDR1 SGHKS and CDR2 YYEKEE (reference sequence). Trimming removed 2 bases from V and 1 base from J, with 9 bases in between. Original analysis: The assay estimated nucleated cells by amplifying reference gene primers. Measured with immunoSEQ multiplex PCR; TCRdb has only the in-frame clones, and not every one. The DNA was the basis for D and trimming; V, J and clone size are from that table. The sample has 89,000 or so clones, about 83% seen once. The sequence derives from a man aged 50 or older with active COVID-19. Sequencing input: peripheral blood. V and J are TRBV5-5 and TRBJ1-1; D uncertain. CDR3 region: CASSFSNRNTEAFF. In DNA, the CDR3 is TGTGCCAGCAGCTTCTCCAATAGGAACACTGAAGCTTTCTTT.